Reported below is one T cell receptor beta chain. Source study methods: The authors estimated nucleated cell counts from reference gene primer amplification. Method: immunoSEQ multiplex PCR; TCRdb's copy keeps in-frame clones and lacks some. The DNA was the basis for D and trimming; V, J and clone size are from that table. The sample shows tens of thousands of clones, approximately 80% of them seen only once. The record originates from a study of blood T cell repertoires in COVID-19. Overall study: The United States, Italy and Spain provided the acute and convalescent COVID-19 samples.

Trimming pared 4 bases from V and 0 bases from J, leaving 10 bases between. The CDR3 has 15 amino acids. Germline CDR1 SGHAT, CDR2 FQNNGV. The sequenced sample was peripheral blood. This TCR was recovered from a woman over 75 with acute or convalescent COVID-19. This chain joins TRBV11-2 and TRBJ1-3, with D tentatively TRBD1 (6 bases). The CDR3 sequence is CASSSDRFSGNTIYF. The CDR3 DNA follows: TGTGCCAGCAGCTCGGACAGATTCTCTGGAAACACCATATATTTT.